The rows below give T cell receptor beta chains drawn from one sample of a study of T cells in Graves' hyperthyroidism and ophthalmopathy. Each CDR3 protein gets one entry after TCRdb re-called the multiplex PCR reads with MiXCR. The sample holds fewer than 350,000 distinct CDR3 sequences, approximately 19% seen once. The source material was blood. These receptors were collected from a man aged 50 to 60 with Graves' ophthalmopathy. Both conserved end residues are trimmed from each CDR3. Fields, in order: J gene, V gene, CDR3 length, CDR3 protein.

J gene: TRBJ1-3
V gene: TRBV28
CDR3 length: 11
CDR3 protein: ASGAGAGNTIY

J gene: TRBJ1-2
V gene: TRBV6-2/TRBV6-3
CDR3 length: 11
CDR3 protein: ASSQVHLYGYT

J gene: TRBJ1-1
V gene: TRBV13
CDR3 length: 13
CDR3 protein: ASSEGDRGDTEAF

J gene: TRBJ2-7
V gene: TRBV29-1
CDR3 length: 11
CDR3 protein: SVDVQGGHEQY

J gene: TRBJ2-2
V gene: TRBV28
CDR3 length: 16
CDR3 protein: ASSLSGGGLSFTGELF

J gene: TRBJ2-4
V gene: TRBV30
CDR3 length: 14
CDR3 protein: AWSPGTSGLENIQY

J gene: TRBJ2-7
V gene: TRBV5-6
CDR3 length: 15
CDR3 protein: ASSLALGTSGSNEQY

J gene: TRBJ2-3
V gene: TRBV29-1
CDR3 length: 14
CDR3 protein: SVEGAPGGPPDTQY

J gene: TRBJ2-5
V gene: TRBV7-9
CDR3 length: 11
CDR3 protein: ASNRQTQETQY

J gene: TRBJ2-7
V gene: TRBV10-2
CDR3 length: 13
CDR3 protein: ASSERGQGVYEQY

J gene: TRBJ1-1
V gene: TRBV19
CDR3 length: 11
CDR3 protein: ASSEGHGTEAF

J gene: TRBJ1-5
V gene: TRBV28
CDR3 length: 14
CDR3 protein: ATVRGRALVNQPQH

J gene: TRBJ2-7
V gene: TRBV28
CDR3 length: 12
CDR3 protein: ASSLPGVPSEQY

J gene: TRBJ1-4
V gene: TRBV5-1
CDR3 length: 13
CDR3 protein: ASSLGDRGNEKLF

J gene: TRBJ2-2
V gene: TRBV4-2
CDR3 length: 16
CDR3 protein: ASSQGFFAGTGTGELF

J gene: TRBJ2-2
V gene: TRBV2
CDR3 length: 14
CDR3 protein: ASRPLAGGYTGELF

J gene: TRBJ2-7
V gene: TRBV5-1
CDR3 length: 12
CDR3 protein: ASSLWQRSYEQY

J gene: TRBJ1-1
V gene: TRBV14
CDR3 length: 10
CDR3 protein: ASRGRYTEAF

J gene: TRBJ2-3
V gene: TRBV10-2
CDR3 length: 13
CDR3 protein: ASTWTSGYTDTQY

J gene: TRBJ2-5
V gene: TRBV3-1
CDR3 length: 15
CDR3 protein: ASSLLSGVTLQETQY

J gene: TRBJ2-5
V gene: TRBV19
CDR3 length: 13
CDR3 protein: ASSIGVRAQETQY

J gene: TRBJ2-1
V gene: TRBV28
CDR3 length: 12
CDR3 protein: ASSLLAGGDEQF

J gene: TRBJ2-6
V gene: TRBV2
CDR3 length: 12
CDR3 protein: ASTLPSGANVLT

J gene: TRBJ2-1
V gene: TRBV10-1
CDR3 length: 15
CDR3 protein: ASSDRTSGLGYNEQF

J gene: TRBJ2-3
V gene: TRBV20-1
CDR3 length: 12
CDR3 protein: SAVRDQLTDTQY